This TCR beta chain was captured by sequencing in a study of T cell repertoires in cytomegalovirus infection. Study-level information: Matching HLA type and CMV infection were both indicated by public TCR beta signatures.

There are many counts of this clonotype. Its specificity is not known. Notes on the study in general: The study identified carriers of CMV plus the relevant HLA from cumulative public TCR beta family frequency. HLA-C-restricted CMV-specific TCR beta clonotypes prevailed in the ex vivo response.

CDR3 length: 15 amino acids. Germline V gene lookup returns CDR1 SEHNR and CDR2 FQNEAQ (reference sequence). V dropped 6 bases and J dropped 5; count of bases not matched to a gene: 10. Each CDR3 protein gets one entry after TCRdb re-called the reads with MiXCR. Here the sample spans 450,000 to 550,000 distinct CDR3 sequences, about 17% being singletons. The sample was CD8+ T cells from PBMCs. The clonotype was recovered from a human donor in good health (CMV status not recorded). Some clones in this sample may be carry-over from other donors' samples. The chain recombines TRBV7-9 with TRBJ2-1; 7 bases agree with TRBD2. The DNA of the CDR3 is TGTGCCAGCAGTTTCGCGGGAGAGTGGAACAATGAGCAGTTCTTC. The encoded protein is CASSFAGEWNNEQFF.